The 4 T cell receptor beta chains listed next were all sequenced from one sample in a study of T cell repertoires in cytomegalovirus infection. TCRdb re-derived calls from the reads in MiXCR, one entry per CDR3 protein. The table lists roughly 230,000 distinct CDR3 sequences, around 12% of them singletons. Sequenced: PBMCs. The source is a human donor in good health (CMV status not recorded). Some clones in this sample may be carry-over from other donors' samples.

There are many counts of this clonotype. Here the CDR3 reads CASSIPHSYNEQFF. As DNA, the CDR3 is TGTGCCAGTAGTATTCCGCACAGCTACAATGAGCAGTTCTTC. The chain employs TRBV19 and TRBJ2-1; D gene ambiguous. CDR3 length: 14 amino acids. Per the germline V gene, CDR1 is LNHDA and CDR2 is SQIVND (reference sequence). Trimming shortened V by 3 bases and J by 3 bases, and 9 bases separated the two germline ends.

The sample holds many counts of this clonotype. The V call is TRBV7-3, the J call TRBJ2-3, with 7 bases identical to TRBD2. The CDR3 consists of 16 residues. Germline-derived CDR1 and CDR2 are SGHTA and FQGTGA. Unmatched junction bases numbered 14, after V lost 8 bases and J lost 3 bases. The CDR3 bases are TGTGCCAGCCGATCTCTCTGGCGGGAGAGGACAGATACGCAGTATTTT. Its translation is CASRSLWRERTDTQYF.

This clonotype was observed many times. The J gene is TRBJ2-7, the V gene TRBV7-2; 10 nucleotides agree with TRBD1. The germline gives CDR1 SGHTA, CDR2 FQGNSA. The CDR3 runs 15 residues. The ends lost 3 bases at V and 3 bases at J; junction bases unmatched: 5. The CDR3 DNA sequence: TGTGCCAGCAGCTTTTGGACAGGGGGGGACTACGAGCAGTACTTC. Translation: CASSFWTGGDYEQYF.

This clonotype was detected many times. The chain is built from TRBV7-2 and TRBJ1-5, with no clear D. V was pared by 4 bases and J by 7 bases, with 14 bases between. CDR1 and CDR2 (germline): SGHTA, FQGNSA. There are 14 residues in the CDR3. CDR3 amino acids: CASSSDSVGQPQHF. The CDR3 nucleotides are TGTGCCAGCAGCTCGGATTCGGTAGGCCAGCCCCAGCATTTT.